Listed here are 9 T cell receptor beta chains from one sample, sequenced in a study of T cell repertoires in cytomegalovirus infection. MiXCR, applied by TCRdb to the reads, yields one record per CDR3 protein. The table records over 200,000 distinct CDR3 sequences, roughly 13% of them present only once. Sequencing input: PBMCs. These receptors all come from a human donor in good health (CMV status not recorded). Some clones in this sample may be carry-over from other donors' samples.

This clonotype was counted at least ten times. This sequence joins TRBV7-2 and TRBJ1-3; 8 bases line up with TRBD1. The CDR3 has 15 residues. Trimming removed 5 bases from V and 4 bases from J; junction bases left unmatched: 7. In germline, CDR1 is SGHTA, CDR2 FQGNSA. The CDR3 region has the DNA TGTGCCAGCAGCCGTAGGACAGGGCTCGGAAACACCATATATTTT. Its translation: CASSRRTGLGNTIYF.

This clonotype occurred many times. The chain carries TRBV25-1 and TRBJ1-1; a weak D match, TRBD1 (6 bases). Trimming shortened V by 8 bases and J by 0 bases, and 10 bases separated the two germline ends. The CDR3 is 13 amino acids. The germline CDR1 and CDR2 sequences are MGHDK and SYGVNS. CDR3: CASGRGMNTEAFF. The CDR3 DNA sequence: TGTGCCAGCGGCAGGGGAATGAACACTGAAGCTTTCTTT. The whole variable domain, filled in from reference TRBV25-1 and TRBJ1-1, reads EADIYQTPRYLVIGTGKKITLECSQTMGHDKMYWYQQDPGMELHLIHYSYGVNSTEKGDLSSESTVSRIRTEHFPLTLESARPSHTSQYLCASGRGMNTEAFFGQGTRLTVV.

This clonotype has ten or more counts. The rearrangement links TRBV7-3 to TRBJ2-2; no reliable D call. The CDR3 contains 16 residues. Trimming removed 6 bases from V and 2 bases from J, with 16 bases in between. Germline V gene sequence: CDR1 SGHTA, CDR2 FQGTGA. The chain's CDR3 is CASSRLAGLNTGELFF. CDR3 sequence (DNA): TGTGCCAGCAGTCGCTTGGCCGGATTAAACACCGGGGAGCTGTTTTTT.

This clonotype was found many times. The chain links TRBV7-9 to TRBJ1-1; D is unresolved. Trimming took 3 bases from V and 0 from J, leaving 11 bases between them. Looked up from germline, CDR1 is SEHNR and CDR2 is FQNEAQ (reference sequence). CDR3 length: 15 residues. The chain's CDR3 is CASSFGDRVNTEAFF. In DNA form, the CDR3 reads TGTGCCAGCAGCTTCGGGGATAGGGTGAACACTGAAGCTTTCTTT.

Many counts were recorded for this clonotype. CDR3 protein: CASSLGGMQPQHF. In DNA form, the CDR3 reads TGTGCCAGCAGCTTAGGAGGGATGCAGCCCCAGCATTTT. V is TRBV7-2 and J is TRBJ1-5, with D uncertain. Germline V lookup: CDR1 SGHTA, CDR2 FQGNSA. V dropped 1 base and J dropped 7 bases, with 8 bases sitting between them. CDR3 length: 13 amino acids.

Turning to this clonotype: A much more abundant neighbour one base away suggests this may be a read error. V and J are TRBV4-1 and TRBJ2-3; no firm D call. Germline V gene sequence: CDR1 MGHRA, CDR2 YSYEKL. This CDR3 contains 13 residues. CDR3: CASSEEESDTQYF. CDR3 sequence (DNA): TGCGCCAGCAGCGAAGAGGAGTCAGATACGCAGTATTTT.

This clonotype has ten or more counts. This chain joins TRBV7-2 and TRBJ2-3, with 8 bases fitting TRBD1. The CDR3 covers 14 residues. Unmatched junction bases numbered 5, after V lost 5 bases and J lost 4 bases. Per the germline V gene, CDR1 is SGHTA and CDR2 is FQGNSA. CDR3 nucleotides: TGTGCCAGCAGCCCTAAGACAGGGGCAGATACGCAGTATTTT. This translates into CASSPKTGADTQYF.

This clonotype showed up just a few times. The chain links TRBV14 to TRBJ2-5; D remains unclear. Trimming left V 5 bases short and J 2 bases short, with 9 bases between. The CDR3 has 13 residues. Germline CDR1 SGHDN, CDR2 FVKESK. CDR3 loop: CASSTLIQETQYF. CDR3 nucleotides: TGTGCCAGCAGCACTCTTATACAAGAGACCCAGTACTTC.

The sample holds many counts of this clonotype. The chain joins TRBV7-2 to TRBJ1-1, with a weak D call TRBD1 (6 bases). Germline CDR1 is SGHTA and CDR2 is FQGNSA. The CDR3 is 14 amino acids. Trimming stripped 5 bases from V and 4 bases from J, with 14 bases between. This CDR3 reads CASSLRGLSTEAFF. In DNA, the CDR3 is TGTGCCAGCAGCCTCAGGGGTCTGAGCACTGAAGCTTTCTTT.